These T cell receptor beta chains were read from a single sample in a study of blood T cell repertoires in COVID-19. Method: immunoSEQ multiplex PCR; TCRdb's copy keeps in-frame clones and lacks some. The sample has about 54,000 clones, 75% to 85% seen once. The specimen was peripheral blood. Receptor source: a woman in her fifties or sixties with acute or convalescent COVID-19. CDR3s include the opening cysteine and the closing phenylalanine or tryptophan. Fields, in order: J gene, clone size, V gene, CDR3 protein. Only some rows state a clone size, as once, few, many or a class for expanded clones.

>TRBJ2-4|-|TRBV19
CASSTRLAGGPTAKNIQYF
>TRBJ1-6|-|TRBV3-1/TRBV3-2
CASSTRQGIAYNSPLHF
>TRBJ2-2|once|TRBV5-1
CASSPEEGTGELFF
>TRBJ2-2|-|TRBV23-1
CASRRPGELFF
>TRBJ1-5|-|TRBV4-2
CASSQESGLGQPQHF
>TRBJ1-1|-|TRBV6-5
CATLTRLNTEAFF
>TRBJ2-3|-|TRBV28
CASSSRVDTQYF
>TRBJ1-6|-|TRBV5-1
CASSLEWQGGSPLHF
>TRBJ2-3|-|TRBV5-1
CASSPTSKDTQYF
>TRBJ2-2|once|TRBV28
CASNGGSLGTGELFF
>TRBJ2-3|-|TRBV5-1
CASSLGATGSSTDTQYF
>TRBJ2-7|few|TRBV5-1
CASSRRGFEGVSYEQYF
>TRBJ1-1|-|TRBV2
CASSEQGVAFF
>TRBJ2-7|-|TRBV15
CATSRDRTSPYEQYF
>TRBJ2-3|-|TRBV9
CASSATGGSSTDTQYF
>TRBJ2-2|-|TRBV6-4
CASSESGAGELFF
>TRBJ1-5|-|TRBV6-5
CASRTVEGGSQPQHF
>TRBJ1-3|-|TRBV30
CAWSTDRSLSGNTIYF
>TRBJ2-2|-|TRBV5-1
CASSFGNPGTTWWTGELFF
>TRBJ2-5|-|TRBV19
CASSIDRRGGSLYYF
>TRBJ2-3|once|TRBV19
CASSIRRAGGPDTQYF
>TRBJ1-1|-|TRBV6-5
CASRPGTEAFF
>TRBJ2-5|once|TRBV9
CASSPSSGGALETQYF
>TRBJ1-2|-|TRBV12-3/TRBV12-4
CASSRDRVRGYTF
>TRBJ1-2|-|TRBV19
CASRPGQGNYGYTF
>TRBJ2-5|-|TRBV30
CAWSTGLAGAQETQYF
>TRBJ2-3|-|TRBV7-2
CASSLAGGGNADTQYF
>TRBJ2-2|-|TRBV24-1
CATSDSARETKLFF
>TRBJ2-1|-|TRBV24-1
CATSDWTLVQQFF
>TRBJ1-6|-|TRBV11-2
CASSLDRDSPLHF
>TRBJ1-2|-|TRBV2
CASKQGTGNYGYTF
>TRBJ1-1|-|TRBV5-1
CASSPDRVNTEAFF
>TRBJ1-5|-|TRBV5-6
CASSAQGPDQPQHF
>TRBJ1-2|once|TRBV5-4
CASSFPTGSYGYTF
>TRBJ2-1|-|TRBV9
CASSVRSGMRDEQFF
>TRBJ1-5|-|TRBV12-3/TRBV12-4
CASSMTTNQPQHF
>TRBJ1-4|-|TRBV7-8
CASSFLGQGNEKLFF
>TRBJ1-6|-|TRBV6-5
CASKMWAANSPLHF
>TRBJ2-1|-|TRBV9
CASSVGPGGIGDEQFF